This T cell receptor beta chain was sequenced for a study of cytomegalovirus exposure and HLA in healthy donors (dated by TCRdb to about 2017). The study in broad terms: According to a later analysis, the roughly 130 validation repertoires were produced on the same platform as the 700 or so repertoires of the first cohort. The study aimed to test whether cataloging public T cell receptors could reveal signatures of past pathogen exposure. Along with the approximately 600-subject first cohort, a separate validation cohort of over a hundred different subjects was used. To predict cytomegalovirus infection status, the study brought together high-throughput TCR immunosequencing, statistical association of individual TCRs with disease status, and machine learning.

Separate from the roughly 630-subject first cohort, the validation cohort of roughly 110 subjects was the group to which the donors belonged. Study-wide findings and limitations: A later analysis lacked HLA typing for the validation cohort, so it scored co-occurrence in that cohort across all 120 or so repertoires. A few of the identified cytomegalovirus-associated TCR beta chains were confirmed in vitro to be specific for cytomegalovirus antigens. Of the cluster scores, 85% to 95% were above 0 in a later analysis, which found that TCRs clustered in the first cohort also tended to co-occur in the 95 to 150 validation repertoires. A total of fewer than 200 TCR beta chains were listed by the study as associated with cytomegalovirus. Cytomegalovirus status was reported to be diagnosed by the classifier with high specificity and sensitivity in both the original and validation cohorts. Most TCR sequences were observed very rarely across donors, whereas some public TCRs were present in many individuals. The authors suggested that the approach could potentially be extended to other disease states and immunological phenotypes.

The library was generated by the immunoSEQ multiplex PCR assay. Under the source paper's analysis protocol: A statistical classification framework was built for diagnosing cytomegalovirus status from the catalog of TCR beta chain sequences. TCRdb obtained this table from immuneACCESS and retained in-frame rearrangements with V and J assigned. These tables miss some clones; where compared with another copy, unresolved V genes account for less than half of the shortfall, and the remainder is unexplained. V and J calls and clone size follow that table, whereas D and trimming were derived from the DNA. Present in this sample are some 110,000 clones, more than 70% of which were seen just once. The top ten hold nearly 5% of the sample. A note on this clone: It lacks a known antigen. No much larger clonotype is one base removed from it; base qualities were not supplied.

CDR1 and CDR2 are drawn from the germline V gene: WSHSY, SAAADI. The CDR3 contains 14 residues, cysteine and phenylalanine counted. Only the CDR3 region is kept as DNA, spanning 42 bases read in frame from base 1. Deletion took 3 bases off V and 0 bases off J, with a span of 3 bases between the germline ends. The chain joins TRBV10-2 to TRBJ2-6; the D gene is unclear. The TCR comes from a man between 18 and 35 years old in good health and CMV-seronegative. The source material was PBMCs. This receptor carries the CDR3 CASSDRSGANVLTF. The nucleotide sequence reads as follows: TGCGCCAGCAGTGATCGCTCTGGGGCCAACGTCCTGACTTTC.